The 26 T cell receptor beta chains below were found in one sample sequenced in a study of regulatory T cells in long-lasting Graves disease. As to time point: newly diagnosed GD, antithyroid drugs for less than 3 months. Making the TCR library involved RNA that had been extracted from PBMCs. Relying on iRepertoire HTBI primers and Arm-PCR of CDR3 regions, the team built TCR beta libraries. TCRdb analysed the multiplex PCR reads with MiXCR anew, one entry per CDR3 protein. The sample has around 460,000 distinct CDR3 sequences; about 15% are singletons. The same sample was also used in a study of T cells in Graves' hyperthyroidism and ophthalmopathy.

The sample here was peripheral blood mononuclear cells (PBMCs), taken at new diagnosis, from a patient treated with antithyroid drugs. These receptors all stem from a woman aged 45-65 years with Graves disease.

Remarks on this clonotype: Possible read error: a much larger clone is one base away. The gene calls are TRBV12-5 and TRBJ2-7, with 8 positions matching TRBD2. Germline V gene lookup returns CDR1 LGHNT and CDR2 FRNRAP. J was trimmed by 12 bases and V by 1 base; bases with no gene match: 8. This CDR3 comprises 13 residues. The CDR3 loop reads CASGLEGSGRVYF. CDR3 DNA: TGTGCTAGTGGTTTGGAAGGATCCGGGAGGGTGTACTTC.

This clonotype was recorded at least ten times. The V call is TRBV29-1, the J call TRBJ1-2; TRBD1 is a possible D gene (5 bases). Germline values: CDR1 SQVTM, CDR2 ANQGSEA. The CDR3 has 14 amino acids. Trimming stripped 3 bases from V and 4 bases from J, with 15 bases between. CDR3 DNA: TGCAGCGTTGAGGGGGTGGGGAAGCGCTATGGCTACACCTTC. Translating gives CSVEGVGKRYGYTF.

V is TRBV2 and J is TRBJ2-6; D remains ambiguous. V shed 4 bases and J shed 0 bases, with 13 bases lying between them. The CDR3 sequence is 17 residues long. Germline CDR1 is SNHLY and CDR2 is FYNNEI. This chain's CDR3 is CASSGPSRRSGANVLTF. The CDR3 nucleotides read TGTGCCAGCAGTGGCCCTAGTAGGCGCTCTGGGGCCAACGTCCTGACTTTC.

This clonotype was observed many times. The J gene is TRBJ1-1, the V gene TRBV3-1; D may be TRBD1 (5 bases). The CDR3 covers 14 residues. The V gene's germline CDR1 is LGHDT and CDR2 YNNKEL (reference sequence). V gave up 4 bases and J gave up 0 bases, with 9 bases separating them. CDR3 sequence: CASSRGTVNTEAFF. DNA of the CDR3: TGTGCCAGCAGCCGGGGGACGGTGAACACTGAAGCTTTCTTT.

The chain uses TRBV30 and TRBJ1-2; D remains unclear. The V gene lost 2 bases and the J gene lost 3 bases, with 13 bases spanning the gap. This CDR3 is 14 amino acids long. Germline lookup yields CDR1 GTSNPN and CDR2 SVGIG (reference sequence). In nucleotides, the CDR3 is TGTGCCTGGAGTAGGGCAGGTCTGTACTATGGCTACACCTTC. As protein: CAWSRAGLYYGYTF.

The rearrangement links TRBV9 to TRBJ2-5; D possibly corresponds to TRBD2 (6 bases). This CDR3 is 12 amino acids long. Germline V lookup: CDR1 SGDLS, CDR2 YYNGEE. The germline V and J ends were trimmed by 7 bases and 5 bases, with 12 bases remaining between them. The CDR3 region has the DNA TGTGCCAGCTCCGGCGGGACGGAGACCCAGTACTTC. Amino acid sequence: CASSGGTETQYF. Together with reference TRBV9 and TRBJ2-5, the CDR3 gives the full variable domain: DSGVTQTPKHLITATGQRVTLRCSPRSGDLSVYWYQQSLDQGLQFLIQYYNGEERAKGNILERFSAQQFPDLHSELNLSSLELGDSALYFCASSGGTETQYFGPGTRLLVL.

This clonotype was found many times. The chain links TRBV5-1 to TRBJ2-3; D is undetermined. The CDR3 contains 15 residues. V dropped 1 base and J dropped 1 base, with 10 bases sitting between them. Germline CDR1 SGHRS, CDR2 YFSETQ. This chain's CDR3 is CASSLNGRGTDTQYF. Written as DNA, the CDR3 is TGCGCCAGCAGCTTGAACGGCAGAGGCACAGATACGCAGTATTTT.

A remark on this clonotype: A much larger clone lies a single base off, so this may be a read error. This sequence joins TRBV12-3 or TRBV12-4 and TRBJ1-1; D may be TRBD1 (6 bases). The ends were cut back, 6 bases at V and 8 bases at J, with 10 bases in the middle. The CDR3 is 11 amino acids. The CDR3 region is CASRETGEAFF. The CDR3 DNA sequence: TGTGCCAGCAGAGAGACAGGAGAAGCTTTCTTT.

The chain is built from TRBV19 and TRBJ2-6; TRBD1 agrees at 9 bases. The V and J ends lost 8 bases and 0 bases, in that order; junction bases with no gene match: 2. Germline V gene lookup returns CDR1 LNHDA and CDR2 SQIVND (reference sequence). The CDR3 has 15 residues. The CDR3 loop reads CASGQGHSGANVLTF. CDR3 nucleotide sequence: TGTGCCAGTGGACAGGGGCACTCTGGGGCCAACGTCCTGACTTTC.

This clonotype was counted at least ten times. The gene calls are TRBV5-1 and TRBJ2-3; 7 nucleotides align to TRBD2. With V trimmed by 0 bases and J by 2 bases, 9 bases remained unmatched. The CDR3 spans 17 residues. Germline V gene sequence: CDR1 SGHRS, CDR2 YFSETQ. CDR3 sequence (DNA): TGCGCCAGCAGCTTGGCCGCGTCTAGCGGCAACACAGATACGCAGTATTTT. It encodes CASSLAASSGNTDTQYF.

There are many counts of this clonotype. The V call is TRBV7-8, the J call TRBJ2-7; TRBD1 aligns across 8 bases. CDR1 is SGHVS, CDR2 FQNEAQ, per germline. The CDR3 has 14 amino acids. V lost 2 bases to trimming and J lost 3 bases; unmatched junction nucleotides: 3. The CDR3: CASSLPGQGYEQYF. For the CDR3, the DNA is TGTGCCAGCAGCTTACCCGGACAGGGCTACGAGCAGTACTTC.

This clonotype was observed many times. The chain carries TRBV3-1 and TRBJ2-1; TRBD2 aligns across 10 bases. Trimming took 1 base from V and 4 from J; bases not matched to a gene: 4. CDR1 LGHDT and CDR2 YNNKEL come from the germline V gene (reference sequence). The CDR3 sequence is 16 residues long. CDR3 loop: CASSQAGTSAYNEQFF. In DNA, the CDR3 is TGTGCCAGCAGCCAAGCCGGGACTAGCGCTTACAATGAGCAGTTCTTC.

This chain joins TRBV6-2 or TRBV6-3 and TRBJ1-2; the match to TRBD1 covers 8 bases. From germline, CDR1 is MNHEY and CDR2 SVGEGT. CDR3 length equals 15 residues. The V gene end was trimmed by 0 bases and the J gene end by 3 bases; junction bases not matched to a gene: 3. The DNA for the CDR3 is TGTGCCAGCAGTTACTCGACGACAGGGGACTATGGCTACACCTTC. Translation gives CASSYSTTGDYGYTF.

This clonotype was detected ten times or more. V is TRBV9 and J is TRBJ2-3; D unclear. This CDR3 spans 14 amino acids. In germline, CDR1 is SGDLS, CDR2 YYNGEE. Trimming stripped 2 bases from V and 0 bases from J, with 7 bases between. The chain's CDR3 is CASSVSWSTDTQYF. The CDR3 DNA reads as TGTGCCAGCAGCGTTTCGTGGAGCACAGATACGCAGTATTTT.

The J gene is TRBJ2-7, the V gene TRBV7-9; unclear D gene. The V gene lost 5 bases and the J gene lost 0 bases, with 8 bases spanning the gap. Germline loops: CDR1 SEHNR, CDR2 FQNEAQ (reference sequence). This CDR3 comprises 13 residues. The CDR3 sequence is CASSRFLSYEQYF. DNA for the CDR3: TGTGCCAGCAGCAGGTTCCTCTCCTACGAGCAGTACTTC. The whole variable domain, remainder taken from reference TRBV7-9 and TRBJ2-7, is DTGVSQNPRHKITKRGQNVTFRCDPISEHNRLYWYRQTLGQGPEFLTYFQNEAQLEKSRLLSDRFSAERPKGSFSTLEIQRTEQGDSAMYLCASSRFLSYEQYFGPGTRLTVT.

The chain recombines TRBV7-2 with TRBJ2-7; no clear D gene. The CDR3 contains 16 residues. Germline CDR1 SGHTA, CDR2 FQGNSA. With 3 bases removed from V and 1 base from J, the gap between germline ends came to 16 bases. The CDR3 DNA reads TGTGCCAGCAGCTTCGGGCTCCGAACTATTTCCTACGAGCAGTACTTC. Its translation: CASSFGLRTISYEQYF.

This clonotype was counted at least ten times. The CDR3 region is CASSDHVYGYTF. As DNA, the CDR3 is TGTGCCAGCAGTGATCACGTCTATGGCTACACCTTC. This sequence joins TRBV2 and TRBJ1-2; D is uncertain. This CDR3 region has 12 residues. Germline V gives CDR1 SNHLY, CDR2 FYNNEI. Trimming cost V 3 bases and J 4 bases, with 6 bases left between them.

This clonotype was seen many times. This rearrangement joins TRBV5-1 to TRBJ1-1; D unresolved. V lost 1 base and J 1 base, leaving 14 bases between the germline ends. This CDR3 contains 16 residues. Germline V gene sequence: CDR1 SGHRS, CDR2 YFSETQ. CDR3 DNA: TGCGCCAGCAGCTTGTCTCCGGGTTCGAGGAACACTGAAGCTTTCTTT. Amino acids: CASSLSPGSRNTEAFF.

This clonotype was counted only a few times. This chain uses TRBV7-9 with TRBJ1-1, with D maybe TRBD1 (6 bases). The CDR3 is made up of 14 amino acids. In germline, CDR1 is SEHNR, CDR2 FQNEAQ (reference sequence). Trimming removed 1 base at V and 6 bases at J, with 12 bases between. The CDR3 spells CASSLEEGVAEAFF. The DNA for the CDR3 is TGTGCCAGCAGCTTAGAAGAGGGGGTGGCTGAAGCTTTCTTT.

Regarding this clonotype: A far more abundant clone sits one base away, making this likely a read error. CDR3 nucleotides: TGTGCCAGCAGTGAAGACGGGGGAAGATACGAGCAGTTCTTC. It is translated as CASSEDGGRYEQFF. V and J are TRBV2 and TRBJ2-1; perhaps TRBD2 as D (6 bases). The CDR3 spans 14 residues. The V end lost 1 base, the J end lost 10 bases, and 14 bases lay between the germline ends. Germline V gives CDR1 SNHLY, CDR2 FYNNEI.

This clonotype was counted ten times or more. The chain uses TRBV28 and TRBJ2-7; a weak D match, TRBD2 (6 bases). The CDR3 loop spans 15 amino acids. The V gene lost 2 bases and the J gene lost 5 bases, with 16 bases spanning the gap. The germline gives CDR1 MDHEN, CDR2 SYDVKM. CDR3 region: CASSLIADRGDEQYF. The CDR3 DNA sequence: TGTGCCAGCAGTTTAATAGCGGACCGAGGCGACGAGCAGTACTTC.

This clonotype was observed a handful of times. The junction departs from the called germline gene at one end, perhaps through a read error. In nucleotides, the CDR3 is TGCAGCGCCCTGAACTTCCGGGACTCTTCAGTCTTC. Protein product: CSALNFRDSSVF. The gene calls are TRBV29-1 and TRBJ2-1; a possible D gene is TRBD2 (6 bases). The CDR3 has 12 amino acids. CDR1 is SQVTM and CDR2 is ANQGSEA in the germline V gene.

V is TRBV6-1 and J is TRBJ1-2; D call uncertain. From germline, CDR1 is MNHNS and CDR2 SASEGT. The CDR3 sequence is 14 residues long. The V end was cut by 6 bases, the J end by 8 bases, with 19 bases between. The CDR3 sequence: CASSNHTNMGGYTF. For the CDR3, the DNA is TGTGCCAGCAGCAACCATACTAACATGGGAGGCTACACCTTC.

Many counts were recorded for this clonotype. CDR3 amino acids: CASSQDTGGFGETQYF. CDR3 in DNA: TGTGCCAGCAGCCAAGACACAGGGGGCTTTGGAGAGACCCAGTACTTC. This chain links TRBV14 with TRBJ2-1; 9 bases match TRBD1. The J call is doubtful: the DNA matches TRBJ2-5 better. Germline CDR1 is SGHDN and CDR2 is FVKESK. CDR3 length equals 16 residues.

This clonotype was observed many times. V gene TRBV7-3 combines with J gene TRBJ2-5; 7 bases are a match to TRBD2. CDR1 is SGHTA and CDR2 is FQGTGA in the germline V gene. This CDR3 comprises 13 residues. J lost 6 bases, V lost 5 bases, and 6 bases had no gene match. CDR3 protein: CASSLERDQTQYF. In DNA form, the CDR3 reads TGTGCCAGCAGCCTTGAGCGGGATCAGACCCAGTACTTC. Full variable domain (remainder filled in from reference TRBV7-3 and TRBJ2-5): GAGVSQTPSNKVTEKGKYVELRCDPISGHTALYWYRQSLGQGPEFLIYFQGTGAADDSGLPNDRFFAVRPEGSVSTLKIQRTERGDSAVYLCASSLERDQTQYFGPGTRLLVL.

The gene calls are TRBV29-1 and TRBJ2-1, with D uncertain. Germline loops: CDR1 SQVTM, CDR2 ANQGSEA. V was shortened by 3 bases and J by 9 bases, with 12 bases between the two germline ends. The CDR3 is 12 residues long. The chain's CDR3 is CSVEDQTGEQFF. The DNA for the CDR3 is TGCAGCGTTGAGGACCAAACTGGTGAGCAGTTCTTC.